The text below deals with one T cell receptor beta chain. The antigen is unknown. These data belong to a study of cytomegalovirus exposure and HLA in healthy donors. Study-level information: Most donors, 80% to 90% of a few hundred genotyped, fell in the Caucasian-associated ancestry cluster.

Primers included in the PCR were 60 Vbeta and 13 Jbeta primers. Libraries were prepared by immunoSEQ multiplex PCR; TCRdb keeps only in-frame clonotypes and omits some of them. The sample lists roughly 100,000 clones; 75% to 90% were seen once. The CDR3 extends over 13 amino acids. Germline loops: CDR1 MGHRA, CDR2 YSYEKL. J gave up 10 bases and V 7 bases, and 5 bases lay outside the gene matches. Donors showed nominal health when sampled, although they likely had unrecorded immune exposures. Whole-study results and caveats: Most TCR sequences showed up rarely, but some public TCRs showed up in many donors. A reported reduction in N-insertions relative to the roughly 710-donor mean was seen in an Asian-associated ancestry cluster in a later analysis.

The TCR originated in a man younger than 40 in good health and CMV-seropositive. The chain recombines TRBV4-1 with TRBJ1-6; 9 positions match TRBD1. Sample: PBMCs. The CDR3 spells CASTGQGGSPLHF. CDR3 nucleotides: TGCGCCAGCACGGGACAGGGAGGATCACCCCTCCACTTT.